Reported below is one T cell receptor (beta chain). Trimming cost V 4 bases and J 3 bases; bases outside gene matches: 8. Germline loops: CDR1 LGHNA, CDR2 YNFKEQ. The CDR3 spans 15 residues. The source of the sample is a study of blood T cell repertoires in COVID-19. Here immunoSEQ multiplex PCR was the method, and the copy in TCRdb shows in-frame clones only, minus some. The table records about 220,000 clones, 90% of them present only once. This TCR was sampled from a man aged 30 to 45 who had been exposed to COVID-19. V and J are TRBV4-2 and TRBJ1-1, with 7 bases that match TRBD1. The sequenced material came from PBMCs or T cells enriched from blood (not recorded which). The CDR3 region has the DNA TGTGCCAGCAGCCGACAGGGAAATGAGGACACTGAAGCTTTCTTT. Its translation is CASSRQGNEDTEAFF.